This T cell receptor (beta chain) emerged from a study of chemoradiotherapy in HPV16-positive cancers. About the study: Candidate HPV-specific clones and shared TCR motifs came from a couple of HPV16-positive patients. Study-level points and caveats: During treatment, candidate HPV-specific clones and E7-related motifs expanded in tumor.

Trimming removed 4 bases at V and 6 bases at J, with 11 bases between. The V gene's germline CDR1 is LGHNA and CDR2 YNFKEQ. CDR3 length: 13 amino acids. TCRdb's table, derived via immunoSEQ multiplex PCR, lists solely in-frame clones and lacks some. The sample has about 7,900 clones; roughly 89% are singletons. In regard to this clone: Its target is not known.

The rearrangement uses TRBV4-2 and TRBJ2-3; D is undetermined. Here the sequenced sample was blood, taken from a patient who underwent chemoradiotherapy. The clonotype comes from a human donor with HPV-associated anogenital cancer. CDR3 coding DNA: TGTGCCAGCAGCCCGACCTTTCTCGATACGCAGTATTTT. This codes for CASSPTFLDTQYF.